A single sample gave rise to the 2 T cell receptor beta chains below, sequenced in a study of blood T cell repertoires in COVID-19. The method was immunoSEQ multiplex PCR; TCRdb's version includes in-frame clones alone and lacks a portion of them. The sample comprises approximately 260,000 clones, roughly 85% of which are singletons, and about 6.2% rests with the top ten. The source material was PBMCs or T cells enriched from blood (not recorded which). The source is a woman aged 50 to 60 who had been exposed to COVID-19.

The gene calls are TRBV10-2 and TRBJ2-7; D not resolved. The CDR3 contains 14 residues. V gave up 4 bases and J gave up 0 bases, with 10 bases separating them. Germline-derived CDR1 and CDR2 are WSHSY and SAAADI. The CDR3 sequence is CASSVEISSYEQYF. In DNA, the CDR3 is TGCGCCAGCAGTGTAGAGATTTCCTCCTACGAGCAGTACTTC.

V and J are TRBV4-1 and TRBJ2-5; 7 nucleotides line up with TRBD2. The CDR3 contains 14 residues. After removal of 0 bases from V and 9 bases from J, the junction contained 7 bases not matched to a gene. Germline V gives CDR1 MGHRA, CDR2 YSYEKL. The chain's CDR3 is CASSQESPRGAQYF. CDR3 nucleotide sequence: TGCGCCAGCAGCCAAGAGTCGCCCCGGGGGGCCCAGTACTTC.